These 7 T cell receptor beta chains were sequenced from one sample in a study of Graves' ophthalmopathy and Graves' hyperthyroidism. Investigators amplified TCR beta CDR3 regions from RNA transcripts. The authors performed first-round RT-PCR with HTBI primers and then a second-round multiplex PCR. Using its own MiXCR run on the multiplex PCR reads, TCRdb lists one record per CDR3 protein. Here the sample spans 680,000 or so distinct CDR3 sequences, about 20% being singletons. What was sequenced was peripheral blood. All receptors come from a woman between 18 and 29 years old with stable Graves' hyperthyroidism. Some clones in this sample may be carry-over from other donors' samples.

The V gene is TRBV12-3 or TRBV12-4, the J gene TRBJ2-7; D perhaps matches TRBD2 (5 bases). The CDR3 consists of 13 residues. V lost 1 base, J lost 7 bases, and 11 bases lay in between. The CDR3 protein is CASSLDPRGEQYF. Written as DNA, the CDR3 is TGTGCCAGCAGTTTAGATCCCCGAGGGGAGCAGTACTTC.

The chain recombines TRBV28 with TRBJ2-2, with no clear D. Germline CDR1 MDHEN, CDR2 SYDVKM. V lost 3 bases and J 4 bases, leaving 15 bases between the germline ends. This CDR3 contains 16 residues. The DNA for the CDR3 is TGTGCCAGCAGTTTGGAAGTGGTGGCCTTCACCGGGGAGCTGTTTTTT. As protein: CASSLEVVAFTGELFF.

About this clonotype: Germline and junction disagree at one end, which may indicate a read error. This chain links TRBV5-1 with TRBJ2-5; 8 nucleotides line up with TRBD1. This CDR3 region has 14 residues. Germline lookup yields CDR1 SGHRS and CDR2 YFSETQ. The DNA of the CDR3 is TGCGCCAGCAGCTTGAGCGGACAGGGAGAGAGCCAGTACTTC. It yields the protein CASSLSGQGESQYF. The variable domain in full, with the rest retrieved from reference TRBV5-1 and TRBJ2-5, is KAGVTQTPRYLIKTRGQQVTLSCSPISGHRSVSWYQQTPGQGLQFLFEYFSETQRNKGNFPGRFSGRQFSNSRSEMNVSTLELGDSALYLCASSLSGQGESQYFGPGTRLLVL.

This clonotype was recorded at least ten times. The J gene is TRBJ1-5, the V gene TRBV28; 7 bases line up with TRBD1. CDR1 and CDR2 from the germline V gene are MDHEN and SYDVKM. The CDR3 extends over 15 amino acids. Unmatched junction bases numbered 8, after V lost 4 bases and J lost 5 bases. The CDR3 bases are TGTGCCAGCAGTTCCTTCAGGGGGAAGGATCAGCCCCAGCATTTT. Residues: CASSSFRGKDQPQHF.

This clonotype was recorded at least ten times. The rearrangement joins TRBV6-5 to TRBJ2-7, with a possible D match to TRBD1 (6 bases). This CDR3 region has 16 residues. The V and J ends lost 0 bases and 6 bases respectively, with 18 bases between them. In germline, CDR1 is MNHEY, CDR2 SVGAGI. CDR3 sequence reads: CASSYSGAGDKAEQYF. The CDR3 DNA follows: TGTGCCAGCAGTTACTCCGGTGCAGGGGATAAGGCCGAGCAGTACTTC.

The genes are TRBV9 and TRBJ1-1; possible D gene TRBD1, 5 bases. The V and J ends lost 2 bases and 6 bases respectively, with 17 bases between them. Germline V lookup: CDR1 SGDLS, CDR2 YYNGEE. The CDR3 is made up of 15 amino acids. CDR3 region: CASSVGSGWGAEAFF. CDR3 sequence (DNA): TGTGCCAGCAGCGTGGGGTCGGGGTGGGGCGCTGAAGCTTTCTTT. The whole variable domain, filled in from reference TRBV9 and TRBJ1-1, reads DSGVTQTPKHLITATGQRVTLRCSPRSGDLSVYWYQQSLDQGLQFLIQYYNGEERAKGNILERFSAQQFPDLHSELNLSSLELGDSALYFCASSVGSGWGAEAFFGQGTRLTVV.

The chain joins TRBV2 to TRBJ1-6; TRBD1 agrees at 7 bases. Germline CDR1 reads SNHLY; CDR2 reads FYNNEI. After removal of 6 bases from V and 9 bases from J, the junction contained 11 bases not matched to a gene. This CDR3 comprises 15 residues. The CDR3, as DNA: TGTGCCAGCAGGGGGGACAGCCTCATGAGTTCACCCCTCCACTTT. Translated: CASRGDSLMSSPLHF.